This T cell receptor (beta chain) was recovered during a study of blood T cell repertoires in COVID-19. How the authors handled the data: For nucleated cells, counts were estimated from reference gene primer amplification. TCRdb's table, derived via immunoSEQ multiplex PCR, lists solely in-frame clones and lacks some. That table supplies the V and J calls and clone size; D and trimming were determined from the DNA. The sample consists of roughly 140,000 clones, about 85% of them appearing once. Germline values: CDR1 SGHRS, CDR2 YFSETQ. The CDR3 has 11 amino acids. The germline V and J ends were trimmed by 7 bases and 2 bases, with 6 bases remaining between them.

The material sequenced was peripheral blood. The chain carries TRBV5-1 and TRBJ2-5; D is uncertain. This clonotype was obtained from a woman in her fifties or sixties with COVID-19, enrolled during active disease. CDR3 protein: CASRLQETQYF. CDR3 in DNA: TGCGCCAGCCGCCTACAAGAGACCCAGTACTTC.